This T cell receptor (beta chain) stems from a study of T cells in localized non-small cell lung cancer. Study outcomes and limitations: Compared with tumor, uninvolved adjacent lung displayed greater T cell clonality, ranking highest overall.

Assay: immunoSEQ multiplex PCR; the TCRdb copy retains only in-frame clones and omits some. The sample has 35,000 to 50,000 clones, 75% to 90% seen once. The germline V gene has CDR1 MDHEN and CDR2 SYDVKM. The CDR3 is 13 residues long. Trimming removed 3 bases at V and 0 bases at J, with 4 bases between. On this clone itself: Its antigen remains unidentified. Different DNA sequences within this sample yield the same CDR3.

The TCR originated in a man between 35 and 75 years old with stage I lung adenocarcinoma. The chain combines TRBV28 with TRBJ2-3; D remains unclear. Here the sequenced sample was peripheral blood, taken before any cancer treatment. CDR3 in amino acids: CASSFGSTDTQYF. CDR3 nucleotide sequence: TGTGCCAGCAGTTTTGGGAGCACAGATACGCAGTATTTT.